Presented here are 17 T cell receptor beta chains from one specimen sequenced in a study of shared clonotypes between healthy human individuals. TCRdb keeps only in-frame clones here, not all; method: immunoSEQ multiplex PCR. Altogether 950,000 to 1,300,000 clones are present, around 74% being singletons, with the ten largest covering approximately 1.5%. Sequencing was done on a sample of memory CD4+ T cells sorted from blood. Subset meaning: CD45RA-negative fraction. The origin of the receptors is a man younger than 35 in good health.

The genes are TRBV6-4 and TRBJ2-3, with D possibly TRBD1 on 6 matching bases. V lost 6 bases to trimming and J lost 0 bases, with 13 bases between them. There are 15 residues in the CDR3. Germline V lookup: CDR1 MRHNA, CDR2 SNTAGT. The CDR3 DNA follows: TGTGCCAGCAGACCCCAGGGGCGTAGCACAGATACGCAGTATTTT. Its translation: CASRPQGRSTDTQYF.

The chain combines TRBV13 with TRBJ2-7, with 11 bases that match TRBD2. CDR3 length: 14 amino acids. Germline CDR1 and CDR2: PRHDT and FYEKMQ (reference sequence). V was clipped by 5 bases and J by 8 bases; unmatched bases: 8. DNA for the CDR3: TGTGCCAGCAGCCCCGGGCCTAGCGGGGGGAAGCAGTACTTC. Translation: CASSPGPSGGKQYF. Supplemented by reference TRBV13 and TRBJ2-7, the full variable domain reads AAGVIQSPRHLIKEKRETATLKCYPIPRHDTVYWYQQGPGQDPQFLISFYEKMQSDKGSIPDRFSAQQFSDYHSELNMSSLELGDSALYFCASSPGPSGGKQYFGPGTRLTVT.

The sample holds a few counts of this clone. The germline gene is not matched at one end of the junction; a read error may be the cause. The rearrangement uses TRBV6-1 and TRBJ2-5, with D tentatively TRBD2 (5 bases). CDR3 length: 13 residues. CDR1 MNHNS and CDR2 SASEGT come from the germline V gene. CDR3 DNA sequence: TGTGCCAGCTGTGACGGGAACCAAGAGACCCAGTACTTC. Its protein is CASCDGNQETQYF.

This clone came up once. The J gene is TRBJ2-2, the V gene TRBV5-6, with 9 positions matching TRBD2. This CDR3 contains 17 residues. Trimming at V came to 4 bases and at J to 1 base, leaving 8 bases not matched to a gene. The germline V gene has CDR1 SGHDT and CDR2 YYEEEE. CDR3 amino acids: CASSNLGGGENTGELFF. In DNA, the CDR3 is TGTGCCAGCAGCAACCTCGGCGGGGGGGAGAACACCGGGGAGCTGTTTTTT. Using reference TRBV5-6 and TRBJ2-2 for the parts outside the CDR3, the full variable domain is DAGVTQSPTHLIKTRGQQVTLRCSPKSGHDTVSWYQQALGQGPQFIFQYYEEEERQRGNFPDRFSGHQFPNYSSELNVNALLLGDSALYLCASSNLGGGENTGELFFGEGSRLTVL.

The chain recombines TRBV11-2 with TRBJ1-6; maybe TRBD1 (5 bases). V was pared by 5 bases and J by 7 bases, with 15 bases between. The CDR3 contains 15 residues. Looked up from germline, CDR1 is SGHAT and CDR2 is FQNNGV. CDR3 sequence (DNA): TGTGCCAGCAGCACAGCCTCAGGGTTCAATTCACCCCTCCACTTT. Protein: CASSTASGFNSPLHF.

This chain links TRBV2 with TRBJ2-2; 7 bases map to TRBD2. The V and J ends lost 6 bases and 4 bases, in that order; junction bases with no gene match: 5. The CDR3 runs 14 residues. Germline V gene lookup returns CDR1 SNHLY and CDR2 FYNNEI. The CDR3 bases are TGTGCCAGCAGCCGGACTAGATCCACCGGGGAGCTGTTTTTT. Protein: CASSRTRSTGELFF.

The rearrangement links TRBV2 to TRBJ2-3; no firm D call. The CDR3 has 13 residues. Trimming stripped 5 bases from V and 3 bases from J, with 9 bases between. CDR1 and CDR2 from the germline V gene are SNHLY and FYNNEI. In DNA, the CDR3 is TGTGCCAGCAGTCTCGACTTGACAGATACGCAGTATTTT. Its translation is CASSLDLTDTQYF.

This chain uses TRBV15 with TRBJ2-7; 11 bases align to TRBD1. Germline V gives CDR1 LNHNV, CDR2 YYDKDF (reference sequence). This CDR3 is 16 amino acids long. With 2 bases clipped from V and 3 bases from J, the junction kept 6 bases outside the gene matches. The CDR3 loop is CATSRTGGTGGYEQYF. The CDR3, as DNA: TGTGCCACCAGCAGAACAGGGGGGACAGGGGGCTACGAGCAGTACTTC.

In DNA, the CDR3 is TGTGCCTGGAGTAAGGGACAGGGGTTCTACAATGAGCAGTTCTTC. It yields the protein CAWSKGQGFYNEQFF. This chain uses TRBV30 with TRBJ2-1; 10 bases align to TRBD1. CDR1 and CDR2 from the germline V gene are GTSNPN and SVGIG (reference sequence). The trim removed 2 bases at V and 3 bases at J, leaving 4 bases unmatched. CDR3 length: 15 residues. The whole variable domain, remainder taken from reference TRBV30 and TRBJ2-1, is SQTIHQWPATLVQPVGSPLSLECTVEGTSNPNLYWYRQAAGRGLQLLFYSVGIGQISSEVPQNLSASRPQDRQFILSSKKLLLSDSGFYLCAWSKGQGFYNEQFFGPGTRLTVL.

This clone was detected only a few times. CDR3 sequence: CASSEGSTPTLYEQYF. The DNA for the CDR3 is TGTGCCAGCAGTGAAGGTTCGACCCCGACGCTCTACGAGCAGTACTTC. V gene TRBV2 combines with J gene TRBJ2-7; the D is unclear. The germline V gene encodes CDR1 SNHLY and CDR2 FYNNEI. The V end lost 1 base, the J end lost 3 bases, and 16 bases lay between the germline ends. The CDR3 loop spans 16 amino acids.

This clone has just one count. The chain couples TRBV9 to TRBJ1-5; D not certain. Trimming cost V 0 bases and J 6 bases, with 13 bases left between them. This CDR3 is built from 15 residues. Germline V CDR1 and CDR2: SGDLS, YYNGEE. In DNA form, the CDR3 reads TGTGCCAGCAGCGTAGAGGGCGCGGGAGGTCAGCCCCAGCATTTT. Residues: CASSVEGAGGQPQHF.

The genes are TRBV19 and TRBJ1-1, with D perhaps TRBD1 (5 bases). Trimming left V 5 bases short and J 8 bases short, with 15 bases between. The CDR3 is 13 amino acids. From germline, CDR1 is LNHDA and CDR2 SQIVND (reference sequence). DNA of the CDR3: TGTGCCAGTAGTTTCCGACAGACGGGGGAAGCTTTCTTT. It encodes CASSFRQTGEAFF.

The rearrangement uses TRBV2 and TRBJ1-6; a possible D gene is TRBD1 (5 bases). The CDR3 spans 15 residues. V was cut by 3 bases and J by 10 bases, with 16 bases left in between. Germline-derived CDR1 and CDR2 are SNHLY and FYNNEI. CDR3 sequence reads: CASSEEGRNLSPLHF. CDR3 sequence (DNA): TGTGCCAGCAGTGAGGAGGGACGTAACTTGTCACCCCTCCACTTT.

The chain joins TRBV6-5 to TRBJ2-7; D remains ambiguous. V lost 0 bases and J 0 bases, leaving 9 bases between the germline ends. Germline values: CDR1 MNHEY, CDR2 SVGAGI. The CDR3 runs 15 residues. The CDR3 region is CASSYSAEPSYEQYF. The CDR3 nucleotides read TGTGCCAGCAGTTACTCGGCAGAACCCTCCTACGAGCAGTACTTC.

The V and J genes are TRBV6-5 and TRBJ1-2; D is perhaps TRBD1 (6 bases). CDR1 is MNHEY and CDR2 is SVGAGI in the germline V gene. Trimming left V 8 bases short and J 0 bases short, with 10 bases between. The CDR3 length is 13 residues. The CDR3 is CASGTLTNYGYTF. CDR3 sequence (DNA): TGTGCCAGCGGGACACTGACTAACTATGGCTACACCTTC.

The table lists this clone with a few counts. The chain joins TRBV5-1 to TRBJ2-7, with 10 bases identical to TRBD2. CDR1 is SGHRS, CDR2 YFSETQ, per germline. Unmatched junction bases numbered 6, after V lost 4 bases and J lost 2 bases. The CDR3 has 15 amino acids. The CDR3 coding sequence is TGCGCCAGCAGCATAGCGGGGGGAGAGCCCTACGAGCAGTACTTC. Translated: CASSIAGGEPYEQYF. Full variable domain (missing parts from reference TRBV5-1 and TRBJ2-7): KAGVTQTPRYLIKTRGQQVTLSCSPISGHRSVSWYQQTPGQGLQFLFEYFSETQRNKGNFPGRFSGRQFSNSRSEMNVSTLELGDSALYLCASSIAGGEPYEQYFGPGTRLTVT.

The V gene is TRBV14, the J gene TRBJ1-3, with D unclear. Germline assignment: CDR1 SGHDN and CDR2 FVKESK. The CDR3 covers 13 residues. Trimming removed 1 base at V and 3 bases at J, with 4 bases between. The CDR3 spells CASSQGVGNTIYF. The CDR3 nucleotides are TGTGCCAGCAGCCAAGGTGTTGGAAACACCATATATTTT.